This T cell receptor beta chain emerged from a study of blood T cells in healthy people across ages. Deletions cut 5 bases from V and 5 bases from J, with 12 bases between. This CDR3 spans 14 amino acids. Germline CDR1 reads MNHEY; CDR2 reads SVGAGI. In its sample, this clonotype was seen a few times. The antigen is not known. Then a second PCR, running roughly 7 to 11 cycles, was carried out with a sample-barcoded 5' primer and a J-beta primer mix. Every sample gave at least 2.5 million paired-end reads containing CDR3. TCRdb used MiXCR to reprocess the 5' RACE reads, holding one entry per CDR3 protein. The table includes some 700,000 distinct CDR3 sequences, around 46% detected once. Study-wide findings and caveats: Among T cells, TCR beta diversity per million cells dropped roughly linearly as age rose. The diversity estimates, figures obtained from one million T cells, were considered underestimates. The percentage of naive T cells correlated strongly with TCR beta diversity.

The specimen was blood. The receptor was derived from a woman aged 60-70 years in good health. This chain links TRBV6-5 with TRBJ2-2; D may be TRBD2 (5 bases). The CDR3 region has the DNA TGTGCCAGCAGTGGAGGAGGCCCGACCGGGGAGCTGTTTTTT. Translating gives CASSGGGPTGELFF.